The 29 T cell receptor beta chains reported below all come from one sample, sequenced in a study of naive and memory T cell subsets. Study-level results: A few larger clonotypes appeared in naive repertoires, especially CD8, possibly memory cells re-expressing CD45RA.

Two oligonucleotides, mixed equimolar, formed the beta constant-region primer covering TRBC1 and TRBC2. The ligated cDNA underwent four PCR rounds using SP2 and nested alpha and beta constant-region primers. TCRdb reprocessed the UMI-ligation and nested PCR reads via MiXCR and lists one record per CDR3 protein. The table records about 160,000 distinct CDR3 sequences, approximately 24% of them present only once. These TCRs' antigens remain unknown. The specimen was naive CD4+ T cells from blood. The receptors were gathered from a human donor in good health.

At least ten counts were recorded for this clonotype. This chain joins TRBV2 and TRBJ2-1; D gene unclear. The germline V and J ends were trimmed by 6 bases and 0 bases, with 12 bases remaining between them. The germline V gene encodes CDR1 SNHLY and CDR2 FYNNEI. The CDR3 has 15 amino acids. The CDR3 DNA reads TGTGCCAGCAGCGCACGACGAAGCTCCTACAATGAGCAGTTCTTC. The encoded protein is CASSARRSSYNEQFF.

The sample holds a few counts of this clonotype. The J gene is TRBJ2-5, the V gene TRBV28; no firm D call. Germline loops: CDR1 MDHEN, CDR2 SYDVKM. This CDR3 comprises 14 residues. Trimming removed 6 bases from V and 4 bases from J, with 15 bases in between. The CDR3 nucleotides read TGTGCCAGCAGCCTTACCTCGCCCGGAGAGACCCAGTACTTC. This sequence encodes CASSLTSPGETQYF.

The genes are TRBV12-3 or TRBV12-4 and TRBJ1-5, with D perhaps TRBD1 (5 bases). There are 17 residues in the CDR3. With 0 bases removed from V and 2 bases from J, the gap between germline ends came to 14 bases. In DNA, the CDR3 is TGTGCCAGCAGTTTAGCGTTGGGGCTCCAGGGCAATCAGCCCCAGCATTTT. Translated: CASSLALGLQGNQPQHF.

In its sample, this clonotype was seen many times. This CDR3 reads CASYYQGLTEAFF. The CDR3 region has the DNA TGTGCCAGTTATTATCAGGGTCTTACTGAAGCTTTCTTT. This rearrangement joins TRBV6-6 to TRBJ1-1; TRBD1 is a possible D gene (5 bases). The germline V gene has CDR1 MNHNY and CDR2 SVGAGI (reference sequence). The V end was cut by 9 bases, the J end by 5 bases, with 16 bases between. The length of the CDR3 is 13 residues.

This clonotype was seen ten or more times. The CDR3 protein is CASSLGLYEQYF. As DNA, the CDR3 is TGTGCCAGCAGCTTGGGGCTATACGAGCAGTACTTC. The gene calls are TRBV5-8 and TRBJ2-7; D call uncertain. CDR1 is SGHTS and CDR2 is YDEGEE in the germline V gene. The CDR3 consists of 12 residues. Trimming took 0 bases from V and 4 from J, leaving 5 bases between them.

This clonotype has more than one count but fewer than ten. The J gene is TRBJ1-2, the V gene TRBV28; TRBD1 aligns across 9 bases. The CDR3 length is 10 residues. J gave up 10 bases and V 10 bases, and 4 bases lay outside the gene matches. Germline assignment: CDR1 MDHEN and CDR2 SYDVKM. DNA for the CDR3: TGTGCCACCACAGGGGGCGTCTACACCTTC. As protein: CATTGGVYTF.

This clonotype has a handful of counts. At one boundary the junction diverges from the germline segment, which might be a read error. This chain connects TRBV20-1 to TRBJ2-7; 9 bases fit TRBD1. The CDR3 consists of 12 residues. CDR1 is DFQATT, CDR2 SNEGSKA, per germline (reference sequence). This CDR3 is CSARLRGDRAQF. For the CDR3, the DNA is TGCAGTGCTAGATTAAGAGGGGACAGGGCCCAGTTC.

This clonotype has a count of ten or more. V and J are TRBV18 and TRBJ2-7, with 10 bases lining up with TRBD1. The CDR3 covers 15 residues. V trimming: 4 bases; J trimming: 2 bases; junction bases outside the gene matches: 5. Per the germline V gene, CDR1 is KGHSH and CDR2 is LQKENI. This chain's CDR3 is CASSLSGQGPYEQYF. The CDR3 nucleotides read TGTGCCAGCTCACTTTCGGGACAGGGGCCCTACGAGCAGTACTTC.

This chain joins TRBV7-2 and TRBJ1-1, with 7 bases lining up with TRBD1. The V gene's germline CDR1 is SGHTA and CDR2 FQGNSA. V lost 5 bases and J lost 1; bases outside the gene matches: 4. This CDR3 region has 14 residues. CDR3 in DNA: TGTGCCAGCAGCCGACAGGGAGGGAACACTGAAGCTTTCTTT. Encoded protein: CASSRQGGNTEAFF.

V gene TRBV5-6 combines with J gene TRBJ2-2; D not certain. The CDR3 runs 14 residues. Germline V gene data show CDR1 as SGHDT and CDR2 as YYEEEE. Trimming took 5 bases from V and 3 from J, leaving 11 bases between them. CDR3 sequence: CASRLRGDTGELFF. CDR3 DNA: TGTGCCAGCAGGCTCCGAGGAGACACCGGGGAGCTGTTTTTT. Variable domain in full (rest from reference TRBV5-6 and TRBJ2-2): DAGVTQSPTHLIKTRGQQVTLRCSPKSGHDTVSWYQQALGQGPQFIFQYYEEEERQRGNFPDRFSGHQFPNYSSELNVNALLLGDSALYLCASRLRGDTGELFFGEGSRLTVL.

This rearrangement joins TRBV5-1 to TRBJ1-1; tentative D call: TRBD1 (5 bases). The V gene's germline CDR1 is SGHRS and CDR2 YFSETQ. Trimming left V 2 bases short and J 3 bases short, with 5 bases between. The CDR3 has 12 amino acids. The CDR3 loop is CASSLQDTEAFF. CDR3 DNA: TGCGCCAGCAGCTTACAGGACACTGAAGCTTTCTTT.

This chain links TRBV29-1 with TRBJ2-1; possible D gene TRBD1, 6 bases. Germline V gene sequence: CDR1 SQVTM, CDR2 ANQGSEA. V lost 5 bases and J 10 bases, leaving 15 bases between the germline ends. The CDR3 is 12 residues long. In DNA, the CDR3 is TGCAGCGTTTCTAAAACAGGGCTGGAGCAGTTCTTC. Translation gives CSVSKTGLEQFF.

This chain joins TRBV7-2 and TRBJ2-3, with 7 bases matching TRBD2. The CDR3 is 16 amino acids. With 8 bases clipped from V and 4 bases from J, the junction kept 15 bases outside the gene matches. Germline loops: CDR1 SGHTA, CDR2 FQGNSA. The CDR3 nucleotides read TGTGCCAGCGGAATAGCGGGTGTAGTTGGCCCAGATACGCAGTATTTT. Its protein product is CASGIAGVVGPDTQYF.

This clonotype was seen only a few times. This chain links TRBV12-3 or TRBV12-4 with TRBJ1-2; no reliable D call. This CDR3 has 13 residues. V was cut by 6 bases and J by 8 bases, with 16 bases left in between. CDR3 bases: TGTGCCAGCAGCCTGTCCTTCCGCTCGGGCTACACCTTC. Encoded protein: CASSLSFRSGYTF.

Only a few counts were recorded for this clonotype. The V and J genes are TRBV29-1 and TRBJ2-3; 7 nucleotides line up with TRBD1. This CDR3 is built from 14 residues. The V gene end was trimmed by 3 bases and the J gene end by 2 bases; junction bases not matched to a gene: 5. Germline lookup yields CDR1 SQVTM and CDR2 ANQGSEA. DNA of the CDR3: TGCAGCGTTGATCAGACAGGGACCACAGATACGCAGTATTTT. This translates into CSVDQTGTTDTQYF.

V and J are TRBV2 and TRBJ2-1; no firm D call. Trimming took 6 bases from V and 7 from J, leaving 10 bases between them. From germline, CDR1 is SNHLY and CDR2 FYNNEI. CDR3 length: 12 amino acids. CDR3 nucleotides: TGTGCCAGCAGCTCCCCGAGGAATGAGCAGTTCTTC. Translated, it gives CASSSPRNEQFF.

The sample holds a few counts of this clonotype. The chain joins TRBV6-5 to TRBJ1-1; 9 nucleotides match TRBD1. V dropped 1 base and J dropped 1; count of bases not matched to a gene: 4. CDR1 and CDR2 (germline): MNHEY, SVGAGI. The length of the CDR3 is 16 residues. As DNA, the CDR3 is TGTGCCAGCAGTTACTTGCCGGGACAGGGGAACACTGAAGCTTTCTTT. Its protein product is CASSYLPGQGNTEAFF.

V gene TRBV20-1 combines with J gene TRBJ1-6, with 7 positions matching TRBD1. This CDR3 is 16 amino acids long. Per the germline V gene, CDR1 is DFQATT and CDR2 is SNEGSKA (reference sequence). V was clipped by 6 bases and J by 7 bases; unmatched bases: 15. CDR3 bases: TGCAGTGCCCACCAGACAGGGCAGGTCTTCAATTCACCCCTCCACTTT. Amino acid sequence: CSAHQTGQVFNSPLHF.

This clonotype appeared many times. The rearrangement links TRBV29-1 to TRBJ2-2; tentatively, D is TRBD2 (5 bases). The germline V gene has CDR1 SQVTM and CDR2 ANQGSEA. V was trimmed by 4 bases and J by 3 bases, leaving 9 bases between them. The CDR3 length is 13 residues. Here the CDR3 DNA reads TGCAGCGTTGCGGGGAAGTACACCGGGGAGCTGTTTTTT. It yields the protein CSVAGKYTGELFF.

Many counts were recorded for this clonotype. The chain recombines TRBV28 with TRBJ2-1; 9 bases align to TRBD2. Germline trimming cut 6 bases from V and 4 bases from J; bases unmatched to any gene: 13. Germline V gives CDR1 MDHEN, CDR2 SYDVKM. There are 17 residues in the CDR3. The CDR3 DNA is TGTGCCAGCAGCCCCCCGGGGGCGGGAGGGCGGTACAATGAGCAGTTCTTC. The encoded protein is CASSPPGAGGRYNEQFF.

This chain uses TRBV7-2 with TRBJ1-5; D not resolved. Trimming pared 2 bases from V and 4 bases from J, leaving 6 bases between. In germline, CDR1 is SGHTA, CDR2 FQGNSA. CDR3 size: 13 residues. The CDR3 protein is CASSLKRNQPQHF. The CDR3 nucleotides read TGTGCCAGCAGCTTAAAGAGGAATCAGCCCCAGCATTTT.

This chain links TRBV28 with TRBJ1-1; weak D call: TRBD1 (5 bases). Germline V gives CDR1 MDHEN, CDR2 SYDVKM. V was pared by 6 bases and J by 1 base, with 15 bases between. The length of the CDR3 is 15 residues. CDR3 sequence: CASSHDRAPNTEAFF. CDR3 nucleotide sequence: TGTGCCAGCAGCCACGACAGAGCACCGAACACTGAAGCTTTCTTT. The full variable domain, in which reference TRBV28 and TRBJ1-1 provide the parts outside the CDR3, is DVKVTQSSRYLVKRTGEKVFLECVQDMDHENMFWYRQDPGLGLRLIYFSYDVKMKEKGDIPEGYSVSREKKERFSLILESASTNQTSMYLCASSHDRAPNTEAFFGQGTRLTVV.

In this sample, this clonotype turned up many times. This rearrangement joins TRBV20-1 to TRBJ2-7, with 11 bases aligning to TRBD2. Germline V gives CDR1 DFQATT, CDR2 SNEGSKA (reference sequence). The CDR3 consists of 15 residues. The V segment lost 6 bases and the J segment 2 bases; nucleotides outside the gene matches: 9. DNA for the CDR3: TGCAGTGCCCCCGTACTAGCGGGAGTTCCCTACGAGCAGTACTTC. As protein: CSAPVLAGVPYEQYF.

This clonotype was counted many times. V and J are TRBV19 and TRBJ2-2; 9 nucleotides agree with TRBD2. The germline gives CDR1 LNHDA, CDR2 SQIVND (reference sequence). Trimming cost V 5 bases and J 4 bases; bases outside gene matches: 11. This CDR3 is built from 17 residues. The CDR3 is CASSLEASGTFTGELFF. DNA of the CDR3: TGTGCCAGTAGTCTCGAGGCTAGCGGGACATTCACCGGGGAGCTGTTTTTT.

In its sample, this clonotype was seen a few times. The chain carries TRBV29-1 and TRBJ2-2, with D perhaps given as TRBD1 or TRBD2 (5 bases each). Between the trimmed V and J ends, which lost 4 bases and 3 bases, there was a span of 9 bases. The CDR3 runs 13 residues. The germline V gene encodes CDR1 SQVTM and CDR2 ANQGSEA. The chain's CDR3 is CSVGGRHTGELFF. DNA for the CDR3: TGCAGCGTTGGGGGACGCCACACCGGGGAGCTGTTTTTT.

The V call is TRBV6-2 or TRBV6-3, the J call TRBJ2-1; 9 bases agree with TRBD1. The ends lost 5 bases at V and 0 bases at J; junction bases unmatched: 8. This CDR3 is built from 17 residues. Looked up from germline, CDR1 is MNHEY and CDR2 is SVGEGT. In DNA, the CDR3 is TGTGCCAGCAGTCCCGGGACAGGGCAGAGCTCCTACAATGAGCAGTTCTTC. It is translated as CASSPGTGQSSYNEQFF.

This clonotype was seen repeatedly, ten times or more. The chain is built from TRBV6-5 and TRBJ2-3; D remains ambiguous. This CDR3 contains 14 residues. Germline V lookup: CDR1 MNHEY, CDR2 SVGAGI. Trimming stripped 0 bases from V and 0 bases from J, with 4 bases between. CDR3 DNA: TGTGCCAGCAGTTACTCATTCAGCACAGATACGCAGTATTTT. Encoded protein: CASSYSFSTDTQYF.

This clonotype was detected a few times. The gene calls are TRBV7-2 and TRBJ2-3, with D tentatively TRBD2 (6 bases). In germline, CDR1 is SGHTA, CDR2 FQGNSA. Trimming removed 1 base from V and 5 bases from J, with 13 bases in between. The CDR3 sequence is 15 residues long. The CDR3: CASSLGSAGLDTQYF. CDR3 DNA: TGTGCCAGCAGCTTAGGGTCGGCGGGACTAGATACGCAGTATTTT. Supplemented by reference TRBV7-2 and TRBJ2-3, the full variable domain reads GAGVSQSPSNKVTEKGKDVELRCDPISGHTALYWYRQSLGQGLEFLIYFQGNSAPDKSGLPSDRFSAERTGGSVSTLTIQRTQQEDSAVYLCASSLGSAGLDTQYFGPGTRLTVL.

The chain links TRBV19 to TRBJ1-4; TRBD1 matches at 7 bases. The CDR3 sequence is 15 residues long. The J segment lost 4 bases and the V segment lost 7 bases, leaving 9 bases of the junction unmatched. In germline, CDR1 is LNHDA, CDR2 SQIVND (reference sequence). The CDR3, as DNA: TGTGCCAGTAACCGGCGGGACAGCATTAATGAAAAACTGTTTTTT. It is translated as CASNRRDSINEKLFF.